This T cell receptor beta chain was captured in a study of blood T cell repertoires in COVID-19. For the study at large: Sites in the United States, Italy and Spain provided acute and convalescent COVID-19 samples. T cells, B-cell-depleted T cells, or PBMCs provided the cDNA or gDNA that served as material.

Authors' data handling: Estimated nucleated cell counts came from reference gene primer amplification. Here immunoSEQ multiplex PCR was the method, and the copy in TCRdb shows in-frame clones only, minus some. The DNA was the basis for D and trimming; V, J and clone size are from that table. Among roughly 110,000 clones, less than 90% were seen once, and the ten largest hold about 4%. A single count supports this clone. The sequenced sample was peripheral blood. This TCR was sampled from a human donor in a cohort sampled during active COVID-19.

CDR3 loop: CASSSGLSNIQYF. The CDR3 coding sequence is TGTGCCAGCAGCTCGGGACTGAGCAACATTCAGTACTTC. The chain uses TRBV7-2 and TRBJ2-4; the D gene is possibly TRBD2 (6 bases). CDR3 length: 13 amino acids. CDR1 is SGHTA, CDR2 FQGNSA, per germline. The ends were cut back, 4 bases at V and 7 bases at J, with 11 bases in the middle.